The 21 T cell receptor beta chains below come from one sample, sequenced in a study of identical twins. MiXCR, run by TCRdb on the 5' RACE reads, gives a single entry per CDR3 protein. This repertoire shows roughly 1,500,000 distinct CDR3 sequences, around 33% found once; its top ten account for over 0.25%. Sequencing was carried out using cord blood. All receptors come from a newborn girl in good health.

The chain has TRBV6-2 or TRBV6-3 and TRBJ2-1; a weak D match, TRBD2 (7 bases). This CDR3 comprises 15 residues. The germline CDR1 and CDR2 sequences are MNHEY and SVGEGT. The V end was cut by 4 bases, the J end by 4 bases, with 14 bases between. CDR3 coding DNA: TGTGCCAGCAGTTTAAGGGGGAGGGATTACAATGAGCAGTTCTTC. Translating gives CASSLRGRDYNEQFF.

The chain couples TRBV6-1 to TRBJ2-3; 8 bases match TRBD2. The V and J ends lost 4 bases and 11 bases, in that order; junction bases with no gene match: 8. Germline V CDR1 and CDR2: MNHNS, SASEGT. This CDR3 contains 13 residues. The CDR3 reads CASSGGVGTRQYF. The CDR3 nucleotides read TGTGCCAGCAGTGGGGGTGTCGGGACTAGGCAGTATTTT.

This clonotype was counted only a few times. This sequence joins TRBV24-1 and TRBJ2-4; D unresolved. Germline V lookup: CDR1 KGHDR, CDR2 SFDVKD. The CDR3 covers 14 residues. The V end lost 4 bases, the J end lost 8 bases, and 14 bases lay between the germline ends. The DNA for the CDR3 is TGTGCCACCAGTGACTTCGGGCAGGAATACATTCAGTACTTC. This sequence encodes CATSDFGQEYIQYF.

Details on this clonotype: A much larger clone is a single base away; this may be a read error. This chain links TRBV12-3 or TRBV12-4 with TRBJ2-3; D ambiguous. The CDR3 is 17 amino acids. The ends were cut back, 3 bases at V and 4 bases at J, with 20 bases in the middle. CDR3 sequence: CASSLGRKVTYADTQYF. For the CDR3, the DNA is TGTGCCAGCAGTTTGGGCCGGAAGGTCACTTACGCAGATACGCAGTATTTT.

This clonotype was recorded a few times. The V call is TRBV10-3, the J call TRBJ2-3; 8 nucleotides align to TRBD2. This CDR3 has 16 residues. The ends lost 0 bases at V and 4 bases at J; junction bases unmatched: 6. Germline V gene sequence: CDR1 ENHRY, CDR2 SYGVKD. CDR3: CAISESRTSKPDTQYF. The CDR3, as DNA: TGTGCCATCAGTGAGTCTAGGACTAGCAAGCCAGATACGCAGTATTTT.

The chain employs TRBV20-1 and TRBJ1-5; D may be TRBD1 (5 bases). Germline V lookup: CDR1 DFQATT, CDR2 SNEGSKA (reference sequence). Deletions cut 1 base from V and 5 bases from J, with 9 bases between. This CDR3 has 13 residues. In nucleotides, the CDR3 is TGCAGTGCTAGAGTCGAAGGGGATCAGCCCCAGCATTTT. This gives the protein CSARVEGDQPQHF.

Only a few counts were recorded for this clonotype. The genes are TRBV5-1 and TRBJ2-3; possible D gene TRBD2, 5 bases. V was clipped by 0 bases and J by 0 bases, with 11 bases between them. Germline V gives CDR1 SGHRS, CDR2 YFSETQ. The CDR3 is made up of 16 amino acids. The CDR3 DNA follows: TGCGCCAGCAGCTTGGGTTCTAGCCCTAGCACAGATACGCAGTATTTT. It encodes CASSLGSSPSTDTQYF.

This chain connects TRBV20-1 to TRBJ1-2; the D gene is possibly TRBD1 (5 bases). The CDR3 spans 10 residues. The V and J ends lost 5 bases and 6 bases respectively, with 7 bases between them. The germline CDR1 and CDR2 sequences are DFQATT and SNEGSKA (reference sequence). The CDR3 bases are TGCAGTGCTGGGACTAATGGCTACACCTTC. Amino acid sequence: CSAGTNGYTF.

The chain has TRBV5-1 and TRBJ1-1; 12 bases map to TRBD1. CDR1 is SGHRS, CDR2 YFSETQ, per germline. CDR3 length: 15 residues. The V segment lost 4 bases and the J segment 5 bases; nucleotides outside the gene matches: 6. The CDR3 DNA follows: TGCGCCAGCAGCACGGGACAGGGGGCGGCGACTGAAGCTTTCTTT. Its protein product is CASSTGQGAATEAFF.

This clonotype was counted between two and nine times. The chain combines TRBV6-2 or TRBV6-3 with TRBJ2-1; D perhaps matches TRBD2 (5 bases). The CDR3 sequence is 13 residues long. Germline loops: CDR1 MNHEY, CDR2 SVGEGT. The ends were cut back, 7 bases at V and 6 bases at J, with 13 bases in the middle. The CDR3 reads CASTLLLGNEQFF. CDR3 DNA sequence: TGTGCCAGCACCCTACTACTAGGCAATGAGCAGTTCTTC.

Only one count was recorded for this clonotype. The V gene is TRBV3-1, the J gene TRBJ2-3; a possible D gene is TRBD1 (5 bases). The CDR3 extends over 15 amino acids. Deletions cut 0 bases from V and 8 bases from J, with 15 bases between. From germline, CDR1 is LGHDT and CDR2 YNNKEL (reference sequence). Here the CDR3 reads CASSQDPPSQGTQYF. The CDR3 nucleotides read TGTGCCAGCAGCCAAGATCCGCCGTCCCAGGGTACGCAGTATTTT.

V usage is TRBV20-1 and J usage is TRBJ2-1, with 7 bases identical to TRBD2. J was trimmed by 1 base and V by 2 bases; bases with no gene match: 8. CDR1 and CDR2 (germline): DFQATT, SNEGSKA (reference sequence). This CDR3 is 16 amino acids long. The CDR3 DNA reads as TGCAGTGCTAGACCCCTAGCGGCCAGATCCTACAATGAGCAGTTCTTC. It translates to CSARPLAARSYNEQFF.

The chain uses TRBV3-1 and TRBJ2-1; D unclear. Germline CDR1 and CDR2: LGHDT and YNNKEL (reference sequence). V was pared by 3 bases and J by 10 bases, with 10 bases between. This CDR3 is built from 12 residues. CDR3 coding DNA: TGTGCCAGCAGCCAGGCAGAACGGGAGCAGTTCTTC. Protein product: CASSQAEREQFF.

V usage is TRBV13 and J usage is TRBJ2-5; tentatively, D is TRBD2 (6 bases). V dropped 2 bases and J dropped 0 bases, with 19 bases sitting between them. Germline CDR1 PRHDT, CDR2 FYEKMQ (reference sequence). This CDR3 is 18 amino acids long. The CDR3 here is CASSLRSGWGRYQETQYF. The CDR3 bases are TGTGCCAGCAGCTTAAGGTCGGGTTGGGGGAGGTACCAAGAGACCCAGTACTTC.

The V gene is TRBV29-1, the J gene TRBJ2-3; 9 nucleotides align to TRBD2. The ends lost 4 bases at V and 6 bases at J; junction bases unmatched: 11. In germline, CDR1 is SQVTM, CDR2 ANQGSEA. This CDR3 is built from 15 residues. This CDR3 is CSVGSGGLRYDTQYF. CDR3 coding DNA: TGCAGCGTTGGTAGCGGGGGACTCCGATATGATACGCAGTATTTT.

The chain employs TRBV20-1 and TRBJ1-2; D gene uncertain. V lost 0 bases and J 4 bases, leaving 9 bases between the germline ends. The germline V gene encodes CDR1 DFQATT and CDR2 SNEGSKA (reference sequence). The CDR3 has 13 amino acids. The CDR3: CSARDRSSYGYTF. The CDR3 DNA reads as TGCAGTGCTAGAGATCGCAGCTCCTATGGCTACACCTTC.

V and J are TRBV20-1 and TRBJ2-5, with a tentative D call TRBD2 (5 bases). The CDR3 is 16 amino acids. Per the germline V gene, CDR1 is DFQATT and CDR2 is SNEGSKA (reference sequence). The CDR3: CTARSGGPSSYNEQYF. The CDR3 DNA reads TGCACCGCGCGATCTGGCGGGCCGAGCTCCTACAATGAGCAGTACTTC.

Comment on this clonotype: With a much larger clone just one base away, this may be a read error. This CDR3 is CASSDNTRYF. The CDR3 nucleotides are TGTGCCAGCAGTGACAATACGCGGTATTTT. The chain recombines TRBV25-1 with TRBJ2-3; no firm D call. The CDR3 is made up of 10 amino acids. Germline-derived CDR1 and CDR2 are MGHDK and SYGVNS.

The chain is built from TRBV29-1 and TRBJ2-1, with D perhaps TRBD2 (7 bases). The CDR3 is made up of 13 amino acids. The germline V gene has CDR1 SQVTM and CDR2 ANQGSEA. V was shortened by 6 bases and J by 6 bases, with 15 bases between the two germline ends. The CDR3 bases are TGCAGCGTCCTTTGGGGGGGGCGCAATGAGCAGTTCTTC. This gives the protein CSVLWGGRNEQFF.

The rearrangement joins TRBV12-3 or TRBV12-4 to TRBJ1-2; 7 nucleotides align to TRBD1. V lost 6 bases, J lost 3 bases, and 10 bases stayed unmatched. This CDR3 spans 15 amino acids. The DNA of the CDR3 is TGTGCCAGCAGCATTCCGGGACAGAACTACTATGGCTACACCTTC. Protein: CASSIPGQNYYGYTF.

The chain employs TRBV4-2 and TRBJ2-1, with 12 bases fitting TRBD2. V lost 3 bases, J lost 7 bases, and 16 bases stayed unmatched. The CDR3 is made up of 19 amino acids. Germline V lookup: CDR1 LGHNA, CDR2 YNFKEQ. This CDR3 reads CASSHQRALGLAGRNEQFF. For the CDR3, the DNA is TGTGCCAGCAGCCACCAAAGAGCCCTCGGACTAGCGGGGAGGAATGAGCAGTTCTTC.